Sequencing of this T cell receptor beta chain was carried out in a study of tumor and adjacent non-tumor tissue in lung cancer. The CDR3 is 18 amino acids. The germline V gene has CDR1 MNHEY and CDR2 SVGEGT. This sample's RNA came from whole unsorted tissue. Study-level results: Top 100 clones took a larger repertoire share in normal lung.

As concerns this clonotype: Its specificity is unknown. At one boundary the junction diverges from the germline segment, which might be a read error.

The library came from three nested PCR rounds adapted from ARM-PCR protocols. One entry per CDR3 protein, called by TCRdb with MiXCR from the multiplex PCR reads. The table includes roughly 120,000 distinct CDR3 sequences, roughly 80% detected once. The source of this sequence is a woman aged 55-70 years with non-small cell lung cancer. J is TRBJ1-2 and V is TRBV6-2 or TRBV6-3; a possible D gene is TRBD1 (5 bases). The sequenced material came from lung tumor tissue. In DNA form, the CDR3 reads TGTGCCACCAGTTACCATACTCCCTGGGACGGAAGTTCCTATGGCTACACCTTC. The encoded protein is CATSYHTPWDGSSYGYTF.